This TCR beta chain was observed in a study of control samples from healthy donors and cancer patients. Repertoires were generated with immunoSEQ multiplex PCR, while TCRdb's copy carries only in-frame clones and drops some. The profile shows under 150,000 clones, approximately 89% of them singletons. The trim removed 7 bases at V and 6 bases at J, leaving 8 bases unmatched. CDR1 SNHLY and CDR2 FYNNEI come from the germline V gene. The CDR3 contains 15 residues. The clonotype comes from a man in his 60s in good health. V usage is TRBV2 and J usage is TRBJ2-3, with TRBD2 matching over 12 bases. The sample consisted of blood. DNA for the CDR3: TGTGCCAGCATCCCTTCTAGCGGGGGGGGCGATACGCAGTATTTT. This encodes CASIPSSGGGDTQYF.